The TCR beta chain under discussion was sequenced for a study of blood T cell repertoires in COVID-19. Sequenced by immunoSEQ multiplex PCR; TCRdb stores in-frame clones only, minus some. The table lists about 140,000 clones, around 73% of them singletons, with roughly 10% in the top ten. V was clipped by 0 bases and J by 1 base, with 14 bases between them. This CDR3 comprises 17 residues. Germline loops: CDR1 MNHEY, CDR2 SMNVEV (reference sequence). The J gene is TRBJ2-3, the V gene TRBV27; D is unclear. The receptor comes from a woman in her 50s with active or convalescent COVID-19. Sequencing used peripheral blood. CDR3 loop: CASSLSYLSAGTDTQYF. As DNA, the CDR3 is TGTGCCAGCAGTTTATCGTACTTATCTGCCGGCACAGATACGCAGTATTTT.